These 14 T cell receptor beta chains came from one sample sequenced in a study of cytomegalovirus exposure and HLA in healthy donors. Primers included in the PCR were 60 Vbeta and 13 Jbeta primers. The table came from immunoSEQ multiplex PCR; TCRdb's copy has only in-frame clones and leaves some out. Of around 160,000 clones listed, more than 60% were seen once; the top ten hold about 12%. The sample consisted of PBMCs. The receptors here all came from a man aged 40-50 years in good health and CMV-seropositive.

The chain has TRBV6-4 and TRBJ2-1; 9 bases map to TRBD2. The length of the CDR3 is 14 residues. Germline lookup yields CDR1 MRHNA and CDR2 SNTAGT. The V gene end was trimmed by 3 bases and the J gene end by 9 bases; junction bases not matched to a gene: 6. The CDR3 spells CASSEQRGAGEQFF. The CDR3 DNA sequence: TGTGCCAGCAGTGAACAGCGGGGGGCCGGTGAGCAGTTCTTC.

This clone was seen a single time. The CDR3 sequence: CASRRGGMNTEAFF. In DNA form, the CDR3 reads TGTGCCAGCAGGCGTGGGGGCATGAACACTGAAGCTTTCTTT. The genes are TRBV5-5 and TRBJ1-1; D may be TRBD1 (6 bases). From germline, CDR1 is SGHKS and CDR2 YYEKEE (reference sequence). The CDR3 length is 14 residues. Trimming pared 5 bases from V and 0 bases from J, leaving 11 bases between.

V gene TRBV6-4 combines with J gene TRBJ2-2; 11 nucleotides agree with TRBD2. J was trimmed by 4 bases and V by 6 bases; bases with no gene match: 1. Per the germline V gene, CDR1 is MRHNA and CDR2 is SNTAGT. The CDR3 runs to 14 residues. CDR3 loop: CASRTSGATGELFF. The CDR3 region has the DNA TGTGCCAGCAGGACTAGCGGGGCCACCGGGGAGCTGTTTTTT.

J is TRBJ2-7 and V is TRBV4-1; 7 bases line up with TRBD2. The CDR3 contains 15 residues. CDR1 and CDR2 (germline): MGHRA, YSYEKL. Trimming removed 1 base from V and 2 bases from J; junction bases left unmatched: 5. CDR3 DNA sequence: TGCGCCAGCAGCCAAGGGGGGAGCGGGACCTACGAGCAGTACTTC. It specifies CASSQGGSGTYEQYF.

In its sample, this clone was seen once. V gene TRBV7-3 combines with J gene TRBJ2-1; TRBD2 matches at 14 bases. The trim removed 5 bases at V and 8 bases at J, leaving 5 bases unmatched. The CDR3 has 15 residues. Germline CDR1 is SGHTA and CDR2 is FQGTGA. The CDR3 sequence is CASSRKGLAGDEQFF. DNA of the CDR3: TGTGCCAGCAGCCGGAAGGGACTAGCGGGAGATGAGCAGTTCTTC.

The chain joins TRBV5-1 to TRBJ2-7; 7 nucleotides align to TRBD1. Trimming cost V 2 bases and J 7 bases; bases outside gene matches: 12. CDR3 length: 15 residues. Germline V gives CDR1 SGHRS, CDR2 YFSETQ. The CDR3 loop reads CASSFGTATAREQYF. The DNA of the CDR3 is TGCGCCAGCAGCTTCGGGACAGCGACGGCGAGGGAGCAGTACTTC.

The chain is built from TRBV9 and TRBJ2-7, with 11 bases that match TRBD2. The V segment lost 5 bases and the J segment 6 bases; nucleotides outside the gene matches: 7. CDR3 length: 14 amino acids. CDR1 SGDLS and CDR2 YYNGEE come from the germline V gene. This CDR3 is CASSGTSGSPEQYF. In DNA, the CDR3 is TGTGCCAGCAGTGGTACTAGCGGGAGCCCCGAGCAGTACTTC.

V and J are TRBV10-3 and TRBJ2-1; D is uncertain. This CDR3 contains 17 residues. CDR1 and CDR2 (germline): ENHRY, SYGVKD. V lost 0 bases, J lost 0 bases, and 12 bases lay in between. In DNA form, the CDR3 reads TGTGCCATCAGTGAGTCGGGCAGTTTGAACTCCTACAATGAGCAGTTCTTC. Its translation: CAISESGSLNSYNEQFF.

The chain uses TRBV19 and TRBJ2-7; TRBD2 matches at 13 bases. The V gene end was trimmed by 5 bases and the J gene end by 6 bases; junction bases not matched to a gene: 7. Germline V lookup: CDR1 LNHDA, CDR2 SQIVND (reference sequence). The CDR3 contains 15 residues. This CDR3 reads CASSPGTSGTTEQYF. CDR3 bases: TGTGCCAGTAGTCCCGGGACTAGCGGGACGACCGAGCAGTACTTC. Looking up the rest from reference TRBV19 and TRBJ2-7 gives the full variable domain: DGGITQSPKYLFRKEGQNVTLSCEQNLNHDAMYWYRQDPGQGLRLIYYSQIVNDFQKGDIAEGYSVSREKKESFPLTVTSAQKNPTAFYLCASSPGTSGTTEQYFGPGTRLTVT.

The rearrangement uses TRBV29-1 and TRBJ1-5, with 11 nucleotides matching TRBD1. Germline CDR1 is SQVTM and CDR2 is ANQGSEA. V trimming: 6 bases; J trimming: 7 bases; junction bases outside the gene matches: 5. The CDR3 has 13 residues. This CDR3 is CSVGQGAEQPQHF. The DNA of the CDR3 is TGCAGCGTCGGACAGGGGGCCGAGCAGCCCCAGCATTTT.

This chain connects TRBV11-3 to TRBJ2-1; TRBD2 might be the D (5 bases). V lost 1 base and J lost 9, with 7 bases in between. The CDR3 is 12 amino acids. Germline loops: CDR1 SGHNT, CDR2 YENEEA. The CDR3 loop is CASSLAAGEQFF. The CDR3 DNA sequence: TGTGCCAGCAGCTTAGCGGCGGGTGAGCAGTTCTTC.

To note about this clone: Compared with germline, one end of the junction differs, possibly owing to a read error. The genes are TRBV7-9 and TRBJ2-2; 11 bases are a match to TRBD2. Germline V lookup: CDR1 SEHNR, CDR2 FQNEAQ (reference sequence). The CDR3 length is 15 residues. The CDR3 region is CSSSLAGGSAGELFF. In nucleotides, the CDR3 is TGTTCCAGCAGCTTAGCGGGAGGGTCGGCCGGGGAGCTGTTTTTT.

The chain is built from TRBV10-1 and TRBJ2-1; 10 positions agree with TRBD1. Germline-derived CDR1 and CDR2 are WNHNN and SYGVQD (reference sequence). CDR3 size: 13 residues. V shed 6 bases and J 8 bases; nucleotides not matched to a gene: 4. CDR3 amino acids: CASSTTGGHEQFF. Here the CDR3 DNA reads TGCGCCAGCAGCACGACAGGGGGCCATGAGCAGTTCTTC.

The chain couples TRBV6-5 to TRBJ1-3; the match to TRBD1 covers 9 bases. The CDR3 is made up of 14 amino acids. From germline, CDR1 is MNHEY and CDR2 SVGAGI. V lost 6 bases, J lost 4 bases, and 4 bases stayed unmatched. CDR3 protein: CASSRQGVGNTIYF. DNA for the CDR3: TGTGCCAGCAGCAGACAGGGGGTAGGAAACACCATATATTTT.